This T cell receptor (beta chain) was recovered during a study of blood T cells in healthy people across ages. Researchers collected approximately 9.9 milliliters of peripheral blood from every single donor. The second PCR ran about 6 to 12 cycles with a sample-barcoded 5' primer and J-beta primers. A tag from a template-switch adaptor with 12 random nucleotides marked each cDNA molecule. TCRdb re-called the 5' RACE reads through MiXCR, storing one row per CDR3 protein. The sample lists 800,000 to 1,300,000 distinct CDR3 sequences; roughly a quarter were seen once. Study findings and constraints: Older age went with lower TCR beta diversity per million T cells, in a roughly linear way.

A word on this clonotype: What it binds is not known.

Trimming removed 3 bases at V and 0 bases at J, with 15 bases between. The germline CDR1 and CDR2 sequences are LGHNA and YSLEER. The CDR3 covers 16 residues. This same sample was also part of a study on T cells of mothers and their children. From that study: It was related mother-child pairs that showed slightly higher overlap than unrelated pairs, without reaching significance.

The TCR originated in a girl aged 2 to 10 in good health. Sequenced: blood. The chain couples TRBV4-3 to TRBJ2-7, with D perhaps TRBD2 (6 bases). CDR3 region: CASSHAPAGSSYEQYF. The CDR3 DNA follows: TGCGCCAGCAGCCACGCCCCGGCGGGGAGCTCCTACGAGCAGTACTTC.